The entry that follows covers one TCR beta chain sequence. The antigen is not known. This sample was taken from a study of CD8 T cells in Susac syndrome. Random-hexamer reverse transcription was applied to roughly 0.5 to 1 ug RNA. An immunoSEQ multiplex PCR generated amplified TCR beta CDR3 products spanning 54 Vbeta and 13 Jbeta. MiXCR, run by TCRdb on the immunoSEQ multiplex PCR reads, gives a single entry per CDR3 protein. Of some 140,000 distinct CDR3 sequences listed, under 95% are singletons. Germline V gene data show CDR1 as SGDLS and CDR2 as YYNGEE. The CDR3 contains 14 residues. The ends were cut back, 2 bases at V and 2 bases at J, with 10 bases in the middle. Sequencing of TCR beta drew on CD8+ and CD4+ T cells from blood. The multiple sclerosis controls were treatment-naive patients, and their relapsing-remitting disease was stable or active. Overall study results and limits: The study acknowledged a relatively small number of individuals in its TCR sequencing and HLA analysis.

This receptor was taken from a human donor with multiple sclerosis. The specimen was CD8+ T cells from PBMCs. The J gene is TRBJ1-1, the V gene TRBV9; D possibly corresponds to TRBD1 (5 bases). For the CDR3, the DNA is TGTGCCAGCAGCGTGGGGGACCTCAACACTGAAGCTTTCTTT. This sequence encodes CASSVGDLNTEAFF.